The clone carrying this T cell receptor (beta chain) showed up many times. Its antigen is not known. Germline assignment: CDR1 SQVTM and CDR2 ANQGSEA. Trimming pared 4 bases from V and 4 bases from J, leaving 17 bases between. The CDR3 runs to 15 residues. Germline DNA was also extracted, while the blood RNA originated from unsorted whole blood. These patients lived with chronic HBV infection and had never been treated. Total RNA (around 500 ng) served as template for TCR beta cDNA synthesis primed by a constant-region primer. Three rounds of nested multiplex PCR with slightly modified ARM-PCR produced TCR beta libraries. Amplification in the first two PCR rounds was performed using TRBV1-TRBV30 forward primers and a C-beta reverse primer for approximately 10 cycles each. TCRdb reprocessed the multiplex PCR reads with MiXCR, giving one entry per CDR3 protein. The table shows about 200,000 distinct CDR3 sequences, with less than 70% occurring only once.

The source of the sample is a study of tumor-infiltrating lymphocytes in primary liver carcinoma. Overall study: Patients had primary liver carcinoma treated by surgical resection. The study's findings and limits: Lesser overlap characterized tumor-adjacent and tumor-blood pairs relative to tumor region pairs.

This receptor was taken from an older woman with primary liver carcinoma and hepatitis B virus infection. Sequenced material: peripheral blood. This chain links TRBV29-1 with TRBJ1-3; D perhaps matches TRBD1 (5 bases). The CDR3 DNA reads TGCAGCGTTGTATCGGACACCTTTCGCGGAAACACCATATATTTT. Encoded protein: CSVVSDTFRGNTIYF.